This TCR beta chain was recovered during a study of CD8 T cells in Susac syndrome. The germline V gene has CDR1 SQVTM and CDR2 ANQGSEA. CDR3 length: 15 residues. With 6 bases removed from V and 0 bases from J, the gap between germline ends came to 15 bases. With random hexamers, 0.5 to 1 ug RNA was reverse transcribed. Across 54 Vbeta and 13 Jbeta, TCR beta CDR3 was amplified with immunoSEQ multiplex PCR. Each CDR3 protein is one row after TCRdb ran MiXCR on the immunoSEQ multiplex PCR reads. Of roughly 200,000 distinct CDR3 sequences in the sample, approximately 95% were seen once. The V call is TRBV29-1, the J call TRBJ2-1; D gene unclear. The TCR originated in a human donor in good health. The sequenced sample consisted of CD4+ T cells from PBMCs. DNA for the CDR3: TGCAGCGTCGCAATGCGGAGTCGCTCCTACAATGAGCAGTTCTTC. Translating it yields CSVAMRSRSYNEQFF.